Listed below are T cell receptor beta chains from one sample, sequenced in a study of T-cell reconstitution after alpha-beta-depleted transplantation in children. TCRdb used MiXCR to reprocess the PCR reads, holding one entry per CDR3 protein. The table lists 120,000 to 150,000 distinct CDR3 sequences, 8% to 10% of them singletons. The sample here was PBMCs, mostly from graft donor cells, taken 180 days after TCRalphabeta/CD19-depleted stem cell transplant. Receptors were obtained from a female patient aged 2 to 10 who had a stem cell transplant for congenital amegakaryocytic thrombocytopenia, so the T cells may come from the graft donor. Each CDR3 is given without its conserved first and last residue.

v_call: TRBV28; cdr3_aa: ASRPGGYEQY
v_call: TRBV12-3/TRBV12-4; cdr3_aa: ASSLLGVSQGERSRANVLT
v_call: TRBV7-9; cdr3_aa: ASSLRGQPYEAF
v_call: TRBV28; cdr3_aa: ASSLNLGIANEKLF
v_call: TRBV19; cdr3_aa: ASSRGIGTDTQY
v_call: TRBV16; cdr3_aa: ASSRQGVITGELF
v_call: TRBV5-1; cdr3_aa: ASSLAVAGMYNEQF
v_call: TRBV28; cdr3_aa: ASSFSGPNTGELF
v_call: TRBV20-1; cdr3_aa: SARRLNNQPQH
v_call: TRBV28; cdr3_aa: ASSPPPTGDYEQY
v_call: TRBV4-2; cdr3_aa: ASSPSGRAATGELF
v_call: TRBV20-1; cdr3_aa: SVRVAGEYEQY
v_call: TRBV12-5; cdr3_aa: ASGPTGDYTDTQY
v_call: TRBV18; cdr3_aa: ASSRLERDTQY
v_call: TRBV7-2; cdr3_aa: ASSLDPSGGAETQY
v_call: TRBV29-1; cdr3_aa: SVRTGGSLGTEAF
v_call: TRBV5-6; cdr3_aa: ASSQGALNTEAF
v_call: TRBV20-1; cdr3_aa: SASGGGWKSSYEQY
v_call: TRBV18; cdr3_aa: ASSLDRGDDEAF
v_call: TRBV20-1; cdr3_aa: SATPGQGPYNEQF
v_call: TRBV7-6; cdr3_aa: ASSYGLHTYEQY
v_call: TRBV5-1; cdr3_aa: ASALGVNNEQF
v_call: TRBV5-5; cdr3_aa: ASSYGLAGNTDTQY
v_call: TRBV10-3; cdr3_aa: AISERGYNEQF
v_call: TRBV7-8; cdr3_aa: ASSHRGLYNEQF
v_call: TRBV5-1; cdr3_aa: ASSLTATNEKLF
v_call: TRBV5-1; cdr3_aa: ASSLAPPSGGSSYEQY
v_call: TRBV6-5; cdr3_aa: ASSYAQGSYNSPLH
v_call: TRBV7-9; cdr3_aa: ASSLALMAGGNEQF
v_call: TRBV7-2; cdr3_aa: ASSQLVRNTGELF
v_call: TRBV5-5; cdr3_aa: ASSPTAGNQETQY
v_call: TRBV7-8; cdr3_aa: ASTKPTGGISGANVLT
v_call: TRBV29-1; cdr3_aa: SVTSGNFEQF
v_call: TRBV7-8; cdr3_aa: ASGPVTQETQY
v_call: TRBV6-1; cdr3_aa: ASSENRAGAPQETQY
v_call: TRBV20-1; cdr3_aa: SARFGTPMKNTEAF
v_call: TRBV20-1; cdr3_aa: SAEEGQGTGELF
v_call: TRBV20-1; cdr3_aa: SAREPLAASYNEQF
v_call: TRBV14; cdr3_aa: ASSHPSRESLEKLF
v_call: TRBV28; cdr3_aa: ASSSSGLVRTDTQY
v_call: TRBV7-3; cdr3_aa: ASSPGLQRTDTQY
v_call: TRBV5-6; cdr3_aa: ASSLAWGQNEQY
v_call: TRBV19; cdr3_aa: ASSAGVQPQH
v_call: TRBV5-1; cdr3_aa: ASSGRTSGGAFEF
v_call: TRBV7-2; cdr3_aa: ATSWALGIEAF
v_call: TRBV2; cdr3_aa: ASIATPGLAGQAQY
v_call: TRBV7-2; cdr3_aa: ASSEGIAKNIQY
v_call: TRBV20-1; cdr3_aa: SAISYRDRQPQH
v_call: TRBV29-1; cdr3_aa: SVEDFRAHGTRTVYTQY
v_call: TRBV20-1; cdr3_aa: SARDILAENNEQF
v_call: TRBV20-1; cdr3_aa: SAIRPSGSVWQETQY
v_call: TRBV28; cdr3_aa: ASSWSAGTANYGYT
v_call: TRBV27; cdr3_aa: ASSFDSNYGYT
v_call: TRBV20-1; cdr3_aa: SARDPANYGYT
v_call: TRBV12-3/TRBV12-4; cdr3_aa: ASSPGTVRLWANVLT
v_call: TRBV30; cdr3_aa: AWSVGGGKN
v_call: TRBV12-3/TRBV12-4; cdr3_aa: ASSLASGGPPRTGELF
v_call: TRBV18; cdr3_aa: ASSPSGGSAGANVLT
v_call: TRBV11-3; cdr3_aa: ASSKGLAGVGDTQY